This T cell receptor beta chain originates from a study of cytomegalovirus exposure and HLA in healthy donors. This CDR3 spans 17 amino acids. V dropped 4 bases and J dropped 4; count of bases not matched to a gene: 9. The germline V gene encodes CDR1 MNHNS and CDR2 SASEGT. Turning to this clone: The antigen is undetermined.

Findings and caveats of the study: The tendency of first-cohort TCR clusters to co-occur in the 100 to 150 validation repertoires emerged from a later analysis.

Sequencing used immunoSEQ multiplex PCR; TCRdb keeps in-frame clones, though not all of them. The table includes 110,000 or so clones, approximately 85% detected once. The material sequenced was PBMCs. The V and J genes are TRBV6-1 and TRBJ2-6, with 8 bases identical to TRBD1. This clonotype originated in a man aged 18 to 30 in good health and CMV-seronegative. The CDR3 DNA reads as TGTGCCAGCAGTGTCCGGGACAGGTCTTCCGGGGCCAACGTCCTGACTTTC. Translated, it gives CASSVRDRSSGANVLTF.